The rows below give T cell receptor beta chains drawn from one sample of a study of control samples from healthy donors and cancer patients. Clones were read by immunoSEQ multiplex PCR, and TCRdb kept only the in-frame ones, dropping some. Among roughly 150,000 clones listed, about 94% were seen once. Sequencing was carried out using blood. All receptors come from a woman between 25 and 40 years old in good health. Both conserved end residues are part of each CDR3. The D gene is left open where the match is weak. Size values are once, few and many counts, or a class for expanded clones, and some rows have none.

V	size	J	D	CDR3	DNA
TRBV27	NA	TRBJ2-7	NA	CASSPPQWAIYEQYF	TGTGCCAGCAGTCCCCCACAATGGGCTATCTACGAGCAGTACTTC
TRBV7-9	NA	TRBJ2-5	TRBD2	CASSFGTSGMQETQYF	TGTGCCAGCAGTTTTGGGACTAGCGGGATGCAAGAGACCCAGTACTTC
TRBV11-2	NA	TRBJ2-1	NA	CASSLDDAYNEQFF	TGTGCCAGCAGCTTAGATGACGCCTACAATGAGCAGTTCTTC
TRBV7-2	NA	TRBJ2-7	NA	CASSSRGLTPSYEQYF	TGTGCCAGCAGCTCCAGGGGCTTAACTCCCTCCTACGAGCAGTACTTC
TRBV7-8	once	TRBJ2-1	TRBD2	CASSLALGGSWDEQFF	TGTGCCAGCAGCTTAGCGCTAGGCGGGAGTTGGGATGAGCAGTTCTTC
TRBV9	NA	TRBJ2-7	NA	CASSGEAFRGAEQYF	TGTGCCAGCAGCGGGGAGGCATTCCGGGGAGCCGAGCAGTACTTC
TRBV28	NA	TRBJ2-1	NA	CARAYNWQFF	TGTGCCAGGGCGTATAATTGGCAGTTCTTC
TRBV28	NA	TRBJ2-2	NA	CASSGRVANTGELFF	TGTGCCAGCAGTGGCAGGGTCGCAAACACCGGGGAGCTGTTTTTT
TRBV27	NA	TRBJ1-3	NA	CASSPTGGTVSGNTIYF	TGTGCCAGCAGCCCCACGGGGGGTACGGTCTCTGGAAACACCATATATTTT
TRBV3-1/TRBV3-2	NA	TRBJ2-7	TRBD2	CASSQIGSSGSYEQYF	TGTGCCAGCAGCCAAATAGGGTCTAGCGGGAGCTACGAGCAGTACTTC